A selection of T cell receptor beta chains follows, all from one sample in a study of T-cell memory formation after mild COVID-19. Via MiXCR, TCRdb re-called the 5' RACE reads, giving one row per CDR3 protein. The table has around 340,000 distinct CDR3 sequences, roughly 13% seen once. Sequencing was performed on PBMCs or a T cell subset sorted from them (not recorded which). The receptors come from a man in his late teens or twenties who had mild COVID-19 (a few samples of this study predate the infection). Cell type and time point are not known. Each CDR3 is given without its conserved first and last residue.

>13|TRBV5-1|TRBJ1-1
ASSQQGLGDTEAF
>13|TRBV10-3|TRBJ1-3
AIRPAGAEGNTIY
>14|TRBV10-3|TRBJ2-3
AISSAGGALTDTQY
>16|TRBV4-2|TRBJ2-7
ASSLGVASGTEAYEQY
>14|TRBV12-3/TRBV12-4|TRBJ1-4
ASSPRTGGAYEKLF
>14|TRBV7-8|TRBJ2-4
ASSYSGGATKNIQY
>12|TRBV10-3|TRBJ2-3
ASRPGGNTDTQY
>13|TRBV2|TRBJ1-1
ASRGPLTGSGEAF
>11|TRBV7-9|TRBJ2-7
ASRSAGSHEQY
>11|TRBV7-8|TRBJ1-2
ASSLRTAYGYT
>8|TRBV20-1|TRBJ2-7
SAGTYEQY
>11|TRBV7-2|TRBJ2-3
ASSLKLTDTQY
>12|TRBV7-2|TRBJ2-3
ASSQGGNTDTQY
>11|TRBV4-1|TRBJ2-1
ASSQDLAPEQF
>14|TRBV12-3/TRBV12-4|TRBJ2-7
ASSPTTRTRSYEQY
>14|TRBV2|TRBJ2-3
ASSEAGGPGTDTQY
>12|TRBV6-2/TRBV6-3|TRBJ1-1
ASNPGQGNTEAF
>13|TRBV6-5|TRBJ1-2
ASSYWDRSDGGYT
>10|TRBV6-2/TRBV6-3|TRBJ2-1
ASSPRVIEQF
>15|TRBV20-1|TRBJ2-5
SARGAGVASDQETQY
>11|TRBV7-9|TRBJ1-2
ASSSNGAYGYT
>10|TRBV2|TRBJ2-2
ASILDGGELF
>14|TRBV12-3/TRBV12-4|TRBJ2-5
ASSFGLAGTQETQY
>12|TRBV3-1|TRBJ1-2
ASSHSRVDYGYT
>11|TRBV4-2|TRBJ1-1
ASQAGKNTEAF
>12|TRBV20-1|TRBJ1-1
SVSGNLRVTEAF
>14|TRBV2|TRBJ1-6
ASRQGGGQTNSPLH
>13|TRBV5-1|TRBJ2-3
ASSLVEGGSDTQY
>14|TRBV10-3|TRBJ2-5
AISESVQRSQETQY
>15|TRBV14|TRBJ2-1
ASSQGSGRGLYNEQF
>13|TRBV5-8|TRBJ1-1
ASSLGQGPSTEAF
>15|TRBV5-4|TRBJ2-3
ASSLLTSGGPTDTQY
>11|TRBV12-3/TRBV12-4|TRBJ2-1
ASSRTGFREQL
>11|TRBV6-5|TRBJ2-7
ASSYSLRTEQY
>10|TRBV5-1|TRBJ1-2
ASRVQGSGYT
>12|TRBV10-3|TRBJ1-6
AISVRDRGSPLH
>11|TRBV10-3|TRBJ1-1
AIRARGETEAF
>10|TRBV12-3/TRBV12-4|TRBJ2-1
ASSFRAGGGF
>12|TRBV24-1|TRBJ1-1
ATSETGAHTEAF
>13|TRBV5-1|TRBJ1-2
ASRNPGQGANGYT
>12|TRBV7-6|TRBJ2-1
ASSLEGGYNEQF
>15|TRBV2|TRBJ2-5
ASSVVREATLRETQY
>11|TRBV12-3/TRBV12-4|TRBJ2-7
ASRTTETYEQY
>13|TRBV5-1|TRBJ2-3
ASTVIGPSTDTQY
>14|TRBV29-1|TRBJ2-3
SVAASGGLGADTQY
>14|TRBV15|TRBJ1-2
ATSSPNRDRGKSYT
>11|TRBV7-3|TRBJ1-5
ASSSGSNQPQH
>12|TRBV12-3/TRBV12-4|TRBJ2-1
ASSFWDRVHEQF